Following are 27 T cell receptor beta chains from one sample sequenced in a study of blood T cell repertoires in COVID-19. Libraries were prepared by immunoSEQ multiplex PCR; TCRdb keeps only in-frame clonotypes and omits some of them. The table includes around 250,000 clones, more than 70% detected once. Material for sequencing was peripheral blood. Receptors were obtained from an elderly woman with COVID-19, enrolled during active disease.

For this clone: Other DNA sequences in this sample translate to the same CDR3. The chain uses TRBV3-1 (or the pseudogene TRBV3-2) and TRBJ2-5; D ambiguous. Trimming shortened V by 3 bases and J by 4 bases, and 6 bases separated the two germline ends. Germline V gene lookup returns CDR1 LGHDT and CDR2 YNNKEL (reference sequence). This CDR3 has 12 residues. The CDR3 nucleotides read TGTGCCAGCAGCCAGGTAGTAGAGACCCAGTACTTC. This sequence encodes CASSQVVETQYF.

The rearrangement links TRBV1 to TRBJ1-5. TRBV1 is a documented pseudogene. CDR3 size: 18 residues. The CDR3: CTSSLRSILGGGNQPQHF. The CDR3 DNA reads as TGCACCAGCAGCCTTCGGAGCATACTGGGGGGGGGAAATCAGCCCCAGCATTTT.

CDR3 DNA: TGTGCCAGCAGCCAACGGACAGGGGGCGGGGGAGAGACCCAGTACTTC. Amino acid sequence: CASSQRTGGGGETQYF. This chain connects TRBV3-1 (or the pseudogene TRBV3-2) to TRBJ2-5, with 11 positions matching TRBD1. CDR1 and CDR2 (germline): LGHDT, YNNKEL (reference sequence). Losses at the gene ends were 2 bases for V and 4 bases for J; bases not matched to a gene: 6. This CDR3 has 16 residues.

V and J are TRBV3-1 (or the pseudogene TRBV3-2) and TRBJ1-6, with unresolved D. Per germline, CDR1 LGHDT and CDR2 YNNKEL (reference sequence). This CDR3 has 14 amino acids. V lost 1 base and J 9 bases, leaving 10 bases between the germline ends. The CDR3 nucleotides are TGTGCCAGCAGCCAAGCCGGCGGAGGTTCACCCCTCCACTTT. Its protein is CASSQAGGGSPLHF.

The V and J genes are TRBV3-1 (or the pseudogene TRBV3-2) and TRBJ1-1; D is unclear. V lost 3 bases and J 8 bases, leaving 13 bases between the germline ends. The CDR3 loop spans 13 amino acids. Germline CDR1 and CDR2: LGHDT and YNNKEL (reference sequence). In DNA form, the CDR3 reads TGTGCCAGCAGCCAGGGAGTGGACCTAGAAGCTTTCTTT. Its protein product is CASSQGVDLEAFF.

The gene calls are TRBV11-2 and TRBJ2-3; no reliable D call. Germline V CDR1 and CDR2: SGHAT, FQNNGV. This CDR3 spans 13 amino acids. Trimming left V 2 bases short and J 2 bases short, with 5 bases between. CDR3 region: CASSLQLTDTQYF. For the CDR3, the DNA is TGTGCCAGCAGCTTACAACTCACAGATACGCAGTATTTT.

The CDR3 spells CASSSSGGSPLHF. In DNA form, the CDR3 reads TGTGCCAGCAGCTCCTCAGGGGGCTCACCCCTCCACTTT. V gene TRBV11-2 combines with J gene TRBJ1-6; TRBD1 matches at 8 bases. Germline CDR1 is SGHAT and CDR2 is FQNNGV. This CDR3 comprises 13 residues. J was trimmed by 10 bases and V by 4 bases; bases with no gene match: 3. The variable domain in full, completed from reference TRBV11-2 and TRBJ1-6, reads EAGVAQSPRYKIIEKRQSVAFWCNPISGHATLYWYQQILGQGPKLLIQFQNNGVVDDSQLPKDRFSAERLKGVDSTLKIQPAKLEDSAVYLCASSSSGGSPLHFGNGTRLTVT.

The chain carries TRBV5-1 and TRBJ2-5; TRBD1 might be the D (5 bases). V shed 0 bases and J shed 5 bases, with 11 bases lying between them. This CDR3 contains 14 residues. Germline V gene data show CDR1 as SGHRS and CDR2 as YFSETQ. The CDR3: CASSLGSHRETQYF. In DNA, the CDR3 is TGCGCCAGCAGCTTGGGTAGCCACAGGGAGACCCAGTACTTC.

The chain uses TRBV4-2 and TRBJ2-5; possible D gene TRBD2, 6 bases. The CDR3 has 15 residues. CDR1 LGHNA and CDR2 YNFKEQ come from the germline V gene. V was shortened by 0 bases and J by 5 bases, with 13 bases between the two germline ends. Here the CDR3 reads CASSQDTGEWETQYF. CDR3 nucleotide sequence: TGTGCCAGCAGCCAAGATACGGGGGAGTGGGAGACCCAGTACTTC.

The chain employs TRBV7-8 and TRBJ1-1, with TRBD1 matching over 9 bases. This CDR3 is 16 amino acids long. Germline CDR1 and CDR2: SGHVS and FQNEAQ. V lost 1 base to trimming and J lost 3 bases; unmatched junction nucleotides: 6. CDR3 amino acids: CASSLDLRTGDTEAFF. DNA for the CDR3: TGTGCCAGCAGCTTAGATCTTAGGACAGGGGACACTGAAGCTTTCTTT.

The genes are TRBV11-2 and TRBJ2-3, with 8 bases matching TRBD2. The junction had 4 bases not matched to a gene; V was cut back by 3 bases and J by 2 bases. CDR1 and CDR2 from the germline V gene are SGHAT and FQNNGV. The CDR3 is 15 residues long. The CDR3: CASSFTRGDTDTQYF. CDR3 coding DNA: TGTGCCAGCAGCTTTACGCGGGGGGACACAGATACGCAGTATTTT.

The DNA of the CDR3 is TGTGCCTGGAGTGGTAGGACAGATTTGTTCACCTTC. Amino acids: CAWSGRTDLFTF. The chain combines TRBV30 with TRBJ1-2; possible D gene TRBD1, 6 bases. Trimming left V 1 base short and J 13 bases short, with 16 bases between. The CDR3 covers 12 residues. The germline V gene has CDR1 GTSNPN and CDR2 SVGIG (reference sequence).

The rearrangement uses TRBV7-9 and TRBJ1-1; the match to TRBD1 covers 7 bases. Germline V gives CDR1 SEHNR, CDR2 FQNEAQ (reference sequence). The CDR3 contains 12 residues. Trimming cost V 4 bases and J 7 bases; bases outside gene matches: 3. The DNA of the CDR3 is TGTGCCAGCAGCTCGAACAGGGGTGAAGCTTTCTTT. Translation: CASSSNRGEAFF.

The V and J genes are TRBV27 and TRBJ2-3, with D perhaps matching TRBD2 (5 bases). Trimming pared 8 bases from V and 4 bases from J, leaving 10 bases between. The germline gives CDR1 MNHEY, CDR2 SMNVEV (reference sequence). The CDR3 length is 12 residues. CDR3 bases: TGTGCCAGCGCCGGGGTGGCAGATACGCAGTATTTT. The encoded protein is CASAGVADTQYF.

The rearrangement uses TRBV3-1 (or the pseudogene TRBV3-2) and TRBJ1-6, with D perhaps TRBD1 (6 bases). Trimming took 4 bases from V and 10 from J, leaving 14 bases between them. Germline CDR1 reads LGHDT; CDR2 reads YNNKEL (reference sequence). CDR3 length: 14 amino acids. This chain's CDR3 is CASSLTGSHSPLHF. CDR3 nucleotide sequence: TGTGCCAGCAGCCTTACAGGGTCCCACTCACCCCTCCACTTT.

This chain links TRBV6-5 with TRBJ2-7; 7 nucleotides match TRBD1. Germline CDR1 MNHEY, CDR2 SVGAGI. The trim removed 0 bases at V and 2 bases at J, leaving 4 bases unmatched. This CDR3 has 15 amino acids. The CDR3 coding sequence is TGTGCCAGCAGTTACTCGGGGACAGCAACCTACGAGCAGTACTTC. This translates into CASSYSGTATYEQYF.

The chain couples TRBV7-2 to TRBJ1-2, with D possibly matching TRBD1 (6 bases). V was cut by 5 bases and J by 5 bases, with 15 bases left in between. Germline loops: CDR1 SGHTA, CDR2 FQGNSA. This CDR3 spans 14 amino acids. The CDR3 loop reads CASSPPGGLYGYTF. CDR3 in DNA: TGTGCCAGCAGCCCGCCGGGGGGGCTATATGGCTACACCTTC.

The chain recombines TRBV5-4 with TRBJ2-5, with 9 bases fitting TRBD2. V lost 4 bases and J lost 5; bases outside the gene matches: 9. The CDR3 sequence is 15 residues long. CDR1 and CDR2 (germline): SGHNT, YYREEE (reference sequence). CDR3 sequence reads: CASSPNSGGLETQYF. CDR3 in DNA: TGTGCCAGCAGCCCTAATAGCGGGGGTCTGGAGACCCAGTACTTC. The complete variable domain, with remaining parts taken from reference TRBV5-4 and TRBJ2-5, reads ETGVTQSPTHLIKTRGQQVTLRCSSQSGHNTVSWYQQALGQGPQFIFQYYREEENGRGNFPPRFSGLQFPNYSSELNVNALELDDSALYLCASSPNSGGLETQYFGPGTRLLVL.

The CDR3 DNA reads as TGTGCCAGCAGCTTATTAGGACAGGGGGCCGCTGAAGCTTTCTTT. Translated, it gives CASSLLGQGAAEAFF. This chain uses TRBV7-2 with TRBJ1-1; TRBD1 agrees at 11 bases. V lost 2 bases to trimming and J lost 6 bases; unmatched junction nucleotides: 5. There are 15 residues in the CDR3. Germline assignment: CDR1 SGHTA and CDR2 FQGNSA.

CDR3 in amino acids: CASSQLPTTGQPQHF. The CDR3 nucleotides are TGCGCCAGCAGCCAGCTCCCCACAACGGGTCAGCCCCAGCATTTT. The chain uses TRBV4-1 and TRBJ1-5; D is ambiguous. The germline V and J ends were trimmed by 3 bases and 6 bases, with 15 bases remaining between them. Per germline, CDR1 MGHRA and CDR2 YSYEKL. This CDR3 has 15 residues.

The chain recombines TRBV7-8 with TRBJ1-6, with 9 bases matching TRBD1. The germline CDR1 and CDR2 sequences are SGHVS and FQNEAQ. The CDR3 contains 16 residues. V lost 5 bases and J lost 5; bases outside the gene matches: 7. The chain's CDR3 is CASSPQTGGHNSPLHF. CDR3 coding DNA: TGTGCCAGCAGCCCTCAGACAGGGGGACATAATTCACCCCTCCACTTT.

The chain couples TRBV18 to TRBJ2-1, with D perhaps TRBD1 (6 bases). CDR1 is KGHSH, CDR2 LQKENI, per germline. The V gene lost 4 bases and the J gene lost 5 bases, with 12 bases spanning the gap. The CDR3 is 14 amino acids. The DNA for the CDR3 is TGTGCCAGCTCACAACAGGGTGCCGACAATGAGCAGTTCTTC. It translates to CASSQQGADNEQFF.

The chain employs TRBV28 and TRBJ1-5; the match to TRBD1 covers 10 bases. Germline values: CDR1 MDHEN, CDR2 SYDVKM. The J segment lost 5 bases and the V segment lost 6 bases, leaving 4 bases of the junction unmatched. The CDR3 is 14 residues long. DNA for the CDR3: TGTGCCAGCAGGCCGGGACAGGGGTATCAGCCCCAGCATTTT. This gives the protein CASRPGQGYQPQHF.

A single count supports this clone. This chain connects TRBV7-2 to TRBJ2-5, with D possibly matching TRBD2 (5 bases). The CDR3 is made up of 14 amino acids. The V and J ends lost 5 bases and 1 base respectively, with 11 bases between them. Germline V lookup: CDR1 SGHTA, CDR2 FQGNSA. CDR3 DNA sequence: TGTGCCAGCAGCGTCGGCGGGTTCCAAGAGACCCAGTACTTC. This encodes CASSVGGFQETQYF.

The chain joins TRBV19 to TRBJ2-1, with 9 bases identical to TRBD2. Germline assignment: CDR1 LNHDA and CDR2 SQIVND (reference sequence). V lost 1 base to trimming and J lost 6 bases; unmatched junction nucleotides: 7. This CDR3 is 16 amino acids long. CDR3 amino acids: CASSIVGSGGLNEQFF. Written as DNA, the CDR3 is TGTGCCAGTAGTATAGTGGGTAGCGGGGGCCTCAATGAGCAGTTCTTC.

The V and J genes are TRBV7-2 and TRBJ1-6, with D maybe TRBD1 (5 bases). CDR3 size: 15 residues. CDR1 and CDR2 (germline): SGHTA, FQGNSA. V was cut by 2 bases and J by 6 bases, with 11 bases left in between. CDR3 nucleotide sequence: TGTGCCAGCAGCTTACTGGGGCTAGGTAATTCACCCCTCCACTTT. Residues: CASSLLGLGNSPLHF.

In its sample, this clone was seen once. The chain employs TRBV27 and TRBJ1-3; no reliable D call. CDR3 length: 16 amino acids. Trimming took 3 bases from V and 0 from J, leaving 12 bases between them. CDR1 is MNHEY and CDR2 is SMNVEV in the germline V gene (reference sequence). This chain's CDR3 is CASSLWEVSSGNTIYF. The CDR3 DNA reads TGTGCCAGCAGTTTGTGGGAGGTTAGCTCTGGAAACACCATATATTTT.